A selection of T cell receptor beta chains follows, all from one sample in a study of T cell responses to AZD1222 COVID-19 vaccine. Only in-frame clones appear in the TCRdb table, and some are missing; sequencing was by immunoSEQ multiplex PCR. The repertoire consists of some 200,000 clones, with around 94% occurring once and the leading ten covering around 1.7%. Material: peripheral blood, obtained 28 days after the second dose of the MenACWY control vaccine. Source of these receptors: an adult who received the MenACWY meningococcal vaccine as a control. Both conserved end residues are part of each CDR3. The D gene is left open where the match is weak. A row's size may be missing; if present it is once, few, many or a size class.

CASSSNAQGTTGELFF TGTGCCAGCAGCTCAAACGCCCAGGGGACCACCGGGGAGCTGTTTTTT TRBJ2-2 TRBV7-6 NA NA
CASSLAGGPYNEQFF TGTGCCAGCAGTTTGGCAGGGGGTCCCTACAATGAGCAGTTCTTC TRBJ2-1 TRBV28 TRBD1 NA
CASGGQGGNTQYF TGTGCCAGCGGGGGACAGGGTGGGAATACGCAGTATTTT TRBJ2-3 TRBV6-5 TRBD1 once
CASSLAGHHNQPQHF TGTGCCAGCAGCTTAGCGGGACACCACAATCAGCCCCAGCATTTT TRBJ1-5 TRBV7-2 NA NA
CASSQDRGRSSYEQYF TGCGCCAGCAGCCAAGATAGGGGGCGGAGCTCCTACGAGCAGTACTTC TRBJ2-7 TRBV4-3 TRBD1 NA
CASSYSGQVNEKLFF TGTGCCAGCAGTTACTCAGGACAGGTTAATGAAAAACTGTTTTTT TRBJ1-4 TRBV6-5 TRBD1 few
CASSLPGTSDF TGTGCCAGCAGCTTGCCCGGGACTAGCGACTTC TRBJ2-5 TRBV5-8 TRBD2 NA
CASRGTDGNQPQHF TGTGCCAGCAGGGGGACGGACGGCAATCAGCCCCAGCATTTT TRBJ1-5 TRBV2 NA NA
CASSGPGNTEAFF TGTGCCAGCAGTGGTCCCGGGAACACTGAAGCTTTCTTT TRBJ1-1 TRBV2 NA NA
CASSRTSRGDEQFF TGTGCCAGCAGCCGGACCTCCAGGGGCGATGAGCAGTTCTTC TRBJ2-1 TRBV11-3 NA once
CASSLGQGLGGTQYF TGCGCCAGCAGCCTCGGACAGGGCCTAGGGGGGACCCAGTACTTC TRBJ2-5 TRBV4-1 TRBD1 NA
CATREGSEQFF TGTGCCACCAGAGAGGGGTCTGAGCAGTTCTTC TRBJ2-1 TRBV24-1 NA NA
CASSQGGYSGGYTTEQYF TGCGCCAGCAGCCAAGGGGGCTACAGTGGGGGATATACTACTGAGCAGTACTTC TRBJ2-7 TRBV4-1 NA NA
CASSYSETGGQPQHF TGTGCCAGCAGTTACTCAGAGACAGGGGGTCAGCCCCAGCATTTT TRBJ1-5 TRBV6-5 TRBD1 NA
CASSPGTYEQYF TGTGCCAGCAGCCCCGGGACCTACGAGCAGTACTTC TRBJ2-7 TRBV13 NA NA
CASSPFRDPLPGANVLTF TGTGCCAGCTCACCATTTAGGGACCCCTTACCTGGGGCCAACGTCCTGACTTTC TRBJ2-6 TRBV18 NA NA
CASSILPGGTRGYTF TGTGCCAGTAGTATTTTGCCAGGGGGGACGCGGGGCTACACCTTC TRBJ1-2 TRBV19 TRBD1 once
CASSPGTGIYEQYF TGTGCCAGCAGTCCCGGGACAGGTATCTACGAGCAGTACTTC TRBJ2-7 TRBV27 TRBD1 NA
CASSDRGQRGKETQYF TGCGCCAGCAGTGACAGGGGGCAGAGGGGAAAAGAGACCCAGTACTTC TRBJ2-5 TRBV23-1 TRBD1 NA
CASSSGGTGELFF TGTGCCAGCAGCTCGGGAGGCACCGGGGAGCTGTTTTTT TRBJ2-2 TRBV7-3 TRBD2 NA
CASSSGVEQYF TGCGCCAGCAGCTCGGGGGTTGAGCAGTACTTC TRBJ2-7 TRBV5-1 NA NA
CASSYGQGNTEAFF TGTGCCAGCAGCTACGGACAGGGGAACACTGAAGCTTTCTTT TRBJ1-1 TRBV7-2 TRBD1 NA
CASSLPAGFQYF TGTGCCAGCAGCTTACCAGCGGGATTCCAGTACTTC TRBJ2-5 TRBV11-2 TRBD2 once
CASVSGTGGLNQPQHF TGTGCCAGCGTATCCGGGACAGGGGGCTTGAATCAGCCCCAGCATTTT TRBJ1-5 TRBV7-9 TRBD1 NA
CASSPGRPSYGYTF TGTGCCAGCTCACCTGGCCGGCCCAGCTATGGCTACACCTTC TRBJ1-2 TRBV18 NA NA
CASRGTNEQFF TGTGCCAGCAGGGGGACCAATGAGCAGTTCTTC TRBJ2-1 TRBV27 NA NA
CASSTSGVNTGELFF TGTGCCAGCAGTACTAGCGGGGTGAACACCGGGGAGCTGTTTTTT TRBJ2-2 TRBV6-5 TRBD2 NA
CASSALTRDKSQDTQYF TGTGCCAGCAGCGCTCTCACCCGGGACAAATCACAGGATACGCAGTATTTT TRBJ2-3 TRBV11-2 NA NA
CAATGQGNSPLHF TGTGCCGCGACGGGACAGGGGAATTCACCCCTCCACTTT TRBJ1-6 TRBV10-3 TRBD1 NA
CASSLSEGMNTGELFF TGTGCCAGCAGCTTATCAGAGGGGATGAACACCGGGGAGCTGTTTTTT TRBJ2-2 TRBV7-3 NA NA
CASSLNSDRLTGELFF TGTGCCAGCAGCTTAAATTCGGACAGACTCACCGGGGAGCTGTTTTTT TRBJ2-2 TRBV11-1 NA NA
CASSPDRAPGANYGYTF TGTGCCAGCAGCCCGGACAGGGCGCCAGGGGCTAACTATGGCTACACCTTC TRBJ1-2 TRBV5-4 TRBD1 NA
CAITLQGEAFF TGTGCCATCACCCTACAGGGGGAAGCTTTCTTT TRBJ1-1 TRBV10-3 TRBD1 NA
CASSLRRLAGPRSYNEQFF TGTGCCAGCAGCTTGAGGCGACTAGCGGGGCCCCGCTCCTACAATGAGCAGTTCTTC TRBJ2-1 TRBV11-3 TRBD2 NA
CASSHPGPSEQFF TGTGCCAGCAGCCACCCCGGACCGAGCGAGCAGTTCTTC TRBJ2-1 TRBV14 NA NA
CASSVIQEAFF TGTGCCAGCAGCGTAATTCAAGAAGCTTTCTTT TRBJ1-1 TRBV9 NA NA
CASSQDRGRTEAFF TGCGCCAGCAGCCAAGATCGGGGCCGCACTGAAGCTTTCTTT TRBJ1-1 TRBV4-1 NA NA
CASSHVPGQGAGEQYF TGCGCCAGCAGCCACGTCCCGGGACAGGGGGCAGGAGAGCAGTACTTC TRBJ2-7 TRBV4-1 TRBD1 NA
CAWSRDRRNTGELFF TGTGCCTGGAGTCGGGACAGGAGGAACACCGGGGAGCTGTTTTTT TRBJ2-2 TRBV30 TRBD1 NA
CASSLGGQVYEQYF TGTGCCAGCAGCTTAGGGGGACAAGTCTACGAGCAGTACTTC TRBJ2-7 TRBV7-8 NA once
CASSPGHSPLHF TGTGCCAGCAGCCCTGGGCATTCACCCCTCCACTTT TRBJ1-6 TRBV12-3/TRBV12-4 NA NA
CASSFWAGASNEQFF TGTGCCAGCAGTTTTTGGGCGGGGGCTTCCAATGAGCAGTTCTTC TRBJ2-1 TRBV6-5 NA NA
CASSAQTEPNYGYTF TGTGCCAGCTCAGCCCAGACAGAGCCTAACTATGGCTACACCTTC TRBJ1-2 TRBV18 NA NA